This TCR beta chain appears in the sequencing data of a study of technical replicates of blood from several donors. The CDR3 contains 15 residues. The ends lost 4 bases at V and 5 bases at J; junction bases unmatched: 8. CDR1 and CDR2 from the germline V gene are MGHDK and SYGVNS. TCRdb's copy holds only in-frame clones and misses some; the assay was immunoSEQ multiplex PCR. The sample lists tens of thousands of clones, over 85% occurring once. The source of this sequence is a human donor in good health. Sequenced: T cells isolated from PBMCs. This rearrangement joins TRBV25-1 to TRBJ2-1; 7 bases agree with TRBD1. CDR3: CASSAPGGRNNEQFF. The CDR3 nucleotides read TGTGCCAGCAGTGCCCCAGGGGGAAGAAACAATGAGCAGTTCTTC. The entire variable domain, with the rest obtained from reference TRBV25-1 and TRBJ2-1, is as follows: EADIYQTPRYLVIGTGKKITLECSQTMGHDKMYWYQQDPGMELHLIHYSYGVNSTEKGDLSSESTVSRIRTEHFPLTLESARPSHTSQYLCASSAPGGRNNEQFFGPGTRLTVL.